This TCR beta chain appears in the sequencing data of a study of OX40 agonist ivuxolimab in advanced cancers. Study at large: The patients' treatment was ivuxolimab, an agonistic anti-OX40 (CD134) antibody. Six ivuxolimab dose levels, 0.01 to 10 mg/kg, were given intravenously every 2 weeks. Study-wide results and limits: Among T cells, CD8+ cells averaged more expanded clones than CD4+ cells.

Unmatched junction bases numbered 6, after V lost 6 bases and J lost 7 bases. Germline lookup yields CDR1 SGHTA and CDR2 FQGNSA. The CDR3 covers 14 residues. For this clone: Its antigen is currently unknown.

TCRdb's table, derived via immunoSEQ multiplex PCR, lists solely in-frame clones and lacks some. The sample yields roughly 55,000 clones, approximately 80% seen once. This chain uses TRBV7-2 with TRBJ2-7, with 13 bases lining up with TRBD2. This receptor was identified in an adult with an advanced solid tumor such as melanoma, head and neck, liver or kidney cancer. Here the sequenced sample was CD4+ or CD8+ T cells sorted from blood, taken in a trial of the OX40 agonist ivuxolimab. CDR3: CASRLGLAGDEQYF. CDR3 sequence (DNA): TGTGCCAGCAGACTTGGACTAGCGGGAGATGAGCAGTACTTC.